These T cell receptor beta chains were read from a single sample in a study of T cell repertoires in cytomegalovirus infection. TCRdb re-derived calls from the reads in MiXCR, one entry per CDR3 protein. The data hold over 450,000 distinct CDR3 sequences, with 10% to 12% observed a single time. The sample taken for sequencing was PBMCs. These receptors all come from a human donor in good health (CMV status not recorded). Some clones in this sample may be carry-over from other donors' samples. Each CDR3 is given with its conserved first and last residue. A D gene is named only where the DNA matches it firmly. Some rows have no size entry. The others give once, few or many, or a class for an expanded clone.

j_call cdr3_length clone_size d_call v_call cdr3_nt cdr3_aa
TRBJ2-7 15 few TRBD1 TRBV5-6 TGTGCCAGCAGCGCGGGACAGGGGGACCCCTACGAGCAGTACTTC CASSAGQGDPYEQYF
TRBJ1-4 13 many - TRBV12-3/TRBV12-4 TGTGCCAGCAGACCGACCACTGGGGAAAAACTGTTTTTT CASRPTTGEKLFF
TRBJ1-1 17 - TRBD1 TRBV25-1 TGTGCCAGCAGTCACACCGGGACAGGGGTATGGAACACTGAAGTTTTCTTT CASSHTGTGVWNTEVFF
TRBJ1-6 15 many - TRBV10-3 TGTGCCATCAGGGCCGCTGGAGGCCGGGATTCACCCCTCCACTTT CAIRAAGGRDSPLHF
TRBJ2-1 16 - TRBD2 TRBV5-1 TGCGCCAGCAGCCTCCGACTAGCGGACTCCTACAATGAGCAGTTCTTC CASSLRLADSYNEQFF
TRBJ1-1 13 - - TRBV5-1 TGCGCCAGCAGCCAAACAAGGGCCACTGAAGCTTTCTTT CASSQTRATEAFF
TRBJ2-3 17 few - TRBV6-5 TGTGCCAGCAGTTCTAACCTCCAGGAGGGCCCGGGGGATACGCAGTATTTT CASSSNLQEGPGDTQYF
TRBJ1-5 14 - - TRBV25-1 TGTGCCAGCAGTGAAGGGGGCCTGTATCAGCCCCAGCATTTT CASSEGGLYQPQHF
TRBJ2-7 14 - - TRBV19 TGTGCCAGTAGTATCAGTCTAAGCCCCTACGAGCAGTACTTC CASSISLSPYEQYF
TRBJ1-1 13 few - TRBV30 TGTGCCTGGAGTGTACAGCCGGGAATAGAAGCTTTCTTT CAWSVQPGIEAFF
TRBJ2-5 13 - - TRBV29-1 TGCAGCGTTGAGGGTCCGCTCTTAGGTACCCAGTACTTC CSVEGPLLGTQYF
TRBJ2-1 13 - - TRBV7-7 TGTGCTAGCAGCCCGGGCCGACACAATGAGCAGTTCTTC CASSPGRHNEQFF
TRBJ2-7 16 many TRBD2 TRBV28 TGTGCCAGCAGTTTATTGGGACTAGCGGGAGTTGGCGAGCAGTACTTC CASSLLGLAGVGEQYF
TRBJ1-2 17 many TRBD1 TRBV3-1 TGTGCCAGCAGCCCTCTGGACAGGGGGTCCAGCAACTATGGCTACACCTTC CASSPLDRGSSNYGYTF
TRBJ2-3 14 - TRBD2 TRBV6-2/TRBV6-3 TGTGCCAGCAGTTTAGGGACTACCGGGGATACGCAGTATTTT CASSLGTTGDTQYF
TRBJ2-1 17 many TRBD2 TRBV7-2 TGTGCCAGCAGCCCCAAGGGGCGGTCCAGCGGGGGGAATGAGCAGTTCTTC CASSPKGRSSGGNEQFF
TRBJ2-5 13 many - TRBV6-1 TGTGCCAGCAGTGTTGACATGCAAGATTCCCAGTACTTC CASSVDMQDSQYF
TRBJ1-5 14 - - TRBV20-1 TGCAGTGCTCACCCGGGAAAAGGTTCGCAGCCCCAGCATTTT CSAHPGKGSQPQHF
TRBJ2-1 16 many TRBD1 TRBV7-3 TGTGCCAGCAGCTTAACCGCGGGACAGGGGGCAGATGAGCAGTTCTTC CASSLTAGQGADEQFF
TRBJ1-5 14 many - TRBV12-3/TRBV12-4 TGTGCCAGCAGGCCCGGACAGATCAATCAGCCCCAGCATTTT CASRPGQINQPQHF
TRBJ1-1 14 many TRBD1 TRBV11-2 TGTGCCAGCAGCTTAGTTCGCGACAGGGGCTTAGCTTTCTTT CASSLVRDRGLAFF
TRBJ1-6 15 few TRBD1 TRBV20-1 TGCAGTGCTAGAGAAAGGGCAGGGGGTAATTCACCCCTCCACTTT CSARERAGGNSPLHF
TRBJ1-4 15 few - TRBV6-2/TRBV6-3 TGTGCCAGCAACCCGGACGGTGCAACTAATGAAAAACTGTTTTTT CASNPDGATNEKLFF
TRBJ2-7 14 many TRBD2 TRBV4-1 TGCGCCAGCAGCCGTGGGACTAGCGGCTACGAGCAGTACTTC CASSRGTSGYEQYF
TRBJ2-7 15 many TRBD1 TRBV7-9 TGTGCCAGCAGCCCTCGGACAGGGGGGAACTACGAGCAGTACTTC CASSPRTGGNYEQYF
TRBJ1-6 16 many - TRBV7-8 TGTGCCAGCAGCCTAGCCCGACAGGCGGATAATTCACCCCTCCACTTT CASSLARQADNSPLHF
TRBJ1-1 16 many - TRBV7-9 TGTGCCAGCAGCTTAGATCAGGGGCGGTTTCTCACTGAAGCTTTCTTT CASSLDQGRFLTEAFF
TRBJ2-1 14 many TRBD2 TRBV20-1 TGCAGTGCTAGTGGTCCCAGCGGGGCGAATGAGCAGTTCTTC CSASGPSGANEQFF
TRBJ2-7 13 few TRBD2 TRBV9 TGTGCCAGCAGCAGGACTAGCGGGTACGAGCAGTACTTC CASSRTSGYEQYF
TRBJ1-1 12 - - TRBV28 TGTGCCAGCAGCCCACGGATCACTGAAGCTTTCTTT CASSPRITEAFF
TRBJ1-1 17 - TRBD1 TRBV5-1 TGCGCCAGCAGCCGGGCGGGGACAGACTACATGAACACTGAAGCTTTCTTT CASSRAGTDYMNTEAFF
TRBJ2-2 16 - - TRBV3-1 TGTGCCAGCAGCCATGAGGCCCGGGCGATCACCGGGGAGCTGTTTTTT CASSHEARAITGELFF
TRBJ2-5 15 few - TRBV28 TGTGCCAGCAGTTCCCCCCAGGGTAGTGTGGAGACCCAGTACTTC CASSSPQGSVETQYF
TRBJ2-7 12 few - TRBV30 TGTGCCTGGAGTCTGACTAGTAACGAGCAGTACTTC CAWSLTSNEQYF
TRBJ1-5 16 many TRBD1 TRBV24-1 TGTGCCACCAGTGACCCCGGGACAGGAGGTAATCAGCCCCAGCATTTT CATSDPGTGGNQPQHF
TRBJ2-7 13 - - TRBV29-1 TGCAGCGTTGAGAGGGAGAGGGCCTACGAGCAGTACTTC CSVERERAYEQYF
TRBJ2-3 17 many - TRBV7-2 TGTGCCAGCAGCTTAGGCGGCCTTTTTGTCTCAGCGAATACGCAGTATTTT CASSLGGLFVSANTQYF
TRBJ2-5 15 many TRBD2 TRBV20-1 TGCAGTGCTAAGAAAAGCGGGGGGGCCCAAGAGACCCAGTACTTC CSAKKSGGAQETQYF
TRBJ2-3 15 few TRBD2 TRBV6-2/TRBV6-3 TGTGCCAGCACCTCAGCGGGGGGGCCGAGAGATACGCAGTATTTT CASTSAGGPRDTQYF
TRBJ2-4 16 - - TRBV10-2 TGCGCCAGCAGAGAAATCCAGGGCTCTGCCAAAAACATTCAGTACTTC CASREIQGSAKNIQYF
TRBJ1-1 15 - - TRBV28 TGTGCCAGCAGTTTTAAGGGACTTCTGAACACTGAAGCTTTCTTT CASSFKGLLNTEAFF
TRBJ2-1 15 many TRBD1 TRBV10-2 TGCGCCAGCACCCCGAGCAGGGGGATAAGGAATGAGCAGTTCTTC CASTPSRGIRNEQFF
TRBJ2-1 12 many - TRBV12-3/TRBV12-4 TGTGCCACCCTGTTGGGGGCGGGCGAGCAGTTCTTC CATLLGAGEQFF
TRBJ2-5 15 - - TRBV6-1 TGTGCCAGCAATGAAATTGGACGGAGACAGGAGACCCAGTACTTC CASNEIGRRQETQYF
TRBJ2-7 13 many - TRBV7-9 TGTGCCAGCAGCTCAGGACGGTTTGGCGAGCAGTACTTC CASSSGRFGEQYF
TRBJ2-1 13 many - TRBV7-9 TGTGCCAGCAGCAGTTCAGGGGTGGGTGAGCAGTTCTTC CASSSSGVGEQFF
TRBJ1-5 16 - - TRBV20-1 TGCAGTGCTAGAGTGGACACTAGAGCAAGCAATCAGCCCCAGCATTTT CSARVDTRASNQPQHF
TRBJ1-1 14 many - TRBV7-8 TGTGCCAGCAGTCCACAGGATATGAACACTGAAGCTTTCTTT CASSPQDMNTEAFF
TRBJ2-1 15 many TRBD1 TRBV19 TGTGCCAGTAGTATGGGACAGGGGCCCTACAATGAGCAGTTCTTC CASSMGQGPYNEQFF
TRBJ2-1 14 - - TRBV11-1 TGTGCCAGCAGCTTAGATAGGACGAACTATGAGCAGTTCTTC CASSLDRTNYEQFF
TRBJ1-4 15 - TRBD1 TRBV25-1 TGTGCCAGCAGTGAATCGGGACAGGGGGCGCGAAAACTGTTTTTT CASSESGQGARKLFF
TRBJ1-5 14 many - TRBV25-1 TGTGCCAGCAGTGAAGGATCGGGGAATCAGCCCCAGCATTTT CASSEGSGNQPQHF
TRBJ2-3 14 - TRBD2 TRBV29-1 TGCAGCGTTGAACTAGCGGGAGGCCGAGATACGCAGTATTTT CSVELAGGRDTQYF
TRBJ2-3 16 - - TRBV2 TGTGCCAGCAGGCCCTCTAGCTTGGAGGGCACAGATACGCAGTATTTT CASRPSSLEGTDTQYF
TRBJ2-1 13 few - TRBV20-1 TGCAGTGCTAGGTGGGGGGCCTACAATGAGCAGTTCTTC CSARWGAYNEQFF
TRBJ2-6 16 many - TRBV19 TGTGCCAGTAGTAGGGACCCAAGCTCTGGGGCCAACGTCCTGACTTTC CASSRDPSSGANVLTF
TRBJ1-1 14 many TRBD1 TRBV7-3 TGTGCCAGCAGCCCCGGGACAGGGAGTACTGAAGCTTTCTTT CASSPGTGSTEAFF
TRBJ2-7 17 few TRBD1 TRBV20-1 TGCAGTGCCCCCCAAGTGGGACAGGGGAGTCTAGTCTACGAGCAGTACTTC CSAPQVGQGSLVYEQYF
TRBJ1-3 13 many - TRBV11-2 TGTGCCAGCAGCTTAGATTGGGGAAACACCATATATTTT CASSLDWGNTIYF
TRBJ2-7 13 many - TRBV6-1 TGTGCCAGCAGACCCAGGGCTACCTACGAGCAGTACTTC CASRPRATYEQYF